Listed below are T cell receptor beta chains from one sample, sequenced in a study of cytomegalovirus exposure and HLA in healthy donors. Some clones are missing from TCRdb's copy, which holds only in-frame ones; the method was immunoSEQ multiplex PCR. This sample yields roughly 200,000 clones, of which roughly 87% are seen a single time; roughly 0.98% belongs to the top ten. Sequencing was carried out using PBMCs. These receptors came from a boy aged 2 to 9 in good health and CMV-seronegative. Each CDR3 is given with its conserved first and last residue. D genes are given only for firm matches. A clone size is listed for some rows: how often the clone was seen (once, few, many), or a class if it is expanded.

j_call clone_size d_call v_call cdr3_aa cdr3_nt
TRBJ1-2 NA NA TRBV27 CASRGGVQYGYTF TGTGCCAGCAGGGGAGGAGTGCAATATGGCTACACCTTC
TRBJ2-3 NA NA TRBV6-5 CASSYSTTQRTDTQYF TGTGCCAGCAGTTACTCGACTACTCAACGCACAGATACGCAGTATTTT
TRBJ1-2 NA TRBD1 TRBV28 CASSSRQGKSGGYTF TGTGCCAGCAGTTCTCGACAGGGGAAATCGGGTGGCTACACCTTC
TRBJ1-1 NA NA TRBV5-4 CASSLNPSTEAFF TGTGCCAGCAGCTTGAACCCCAGCACTGAAGCTTTCTTT
TRBJ1-1 NA NA TRBV7-8 CASSLGPAGTVNTEAFF TGTGCCAGCAGCTTAGGGCCCGCGGGGACGGTGAACACTGAAGCTTTCTTT
TRBJ2-5 NA TRBD2 TRBV10-2 CASRDGLAGAQETQYF TGCGCCAGCAGGGACGGACTAGCGGGGGCTCAAGAGACCCAGTACTTC
TRBJ2-5 NA TRBD2 TRBV18 CASSPPGGEETQYF TGTGCCAGCTCACCTCCGGGGGGGGAAGAGACCCAGTACTTC
TRBJ1-2 NA TRBD1 TRBV5-1 CASSLEGQGIDGYTF TGCGCCAGCAGCTTGGAAGGACAGGGGATAGATGGCTACACCTTC
TRBJ1-1 once NA TRBV19 CASSKLRVGNTEAFF TGTGCCAGTAGCAAACTCAGGGTCGGGAACACTGAAGCTTTCTTT
TRBJ2-7 NA NA TRBV7-8 CASSGRDHEQYF TGTGCCAGCAGCGGGCGGGACCACGAGCAGTACTTC
TRBJ2-7 NA NA TRBV5-4 CASSMGLQTYEQYF TGTGCCAGCAGCATGGGACTTCAGACCTACGAGCAGTACTTC
TRBJ1-2 NA TRBD1 TRBV6-5 CASRDRDRNYGYTF TGTGCCAGCAGGGACAGGGATAGAAACTATGGCTACACCTTC
TRBJ2-7 NA NA TRBV7-9 CASSFAGGDSYEQYF TGTGCCAGCAGCTTCGCCGGAGGGGACTCCTACGAGCAGTACTTC
TRBJ1-1 NA TRBD1 TRBV2 CASSEQAGTGRTEAFF TGTGCCAGCAGCGAGCAGGCCGGGACAGGGAGAACTGAAGCTTTCTTT
TRBJ2-3 NA TRBD2 TRBV15 CATSREGSGSGADTQYF TGTGCCACCAGCAGAGAAGGTAGCGGGAGTGGCGCAGATACGCAGTATTTT
TRBJ2-7 NA NA TRBV30 CAWTPGGKQYF TGTGCCTGGACCCCAGGGGGGAAGCAGTACTTC
TRBJ2-3 NA NA TRBV5-4 CASSAALGGGDTQYF TGTGCCAGCAGCGCGGCTCTGGGGGGTGGAGATACGCAGTATTTT
TRBJ1-1 few NA TRBV5-4 CASSSPVVGDTEAFF TGTGCCAGCAGCTCCCCCGTCGTCGGGGACACTGAAGCTTTCTTT
TRBJ2-4 NA NA TRBV6-5 CASSYNQGNIQYF TGTGCCAGCAGTTACAACCAGGGCAACATTCAGTACTTC
TRBJ2-1 NA TRBD2 TRBV27 CASSLGGGLAGGIDEQFF TGTGCCAGCAGTTTGGGGGGGGGACTAGCGGGTGGGATCGATGAGCAGTTCTTC
TRBJ2-1 NA NA TRBV5-4 CASSGGTAKNEQFF TGTGCCAGCAGCGGGGGGACAGCGAAAAATGAGCAGTTCTTC
TRBJ2-2 NA TRBD2 TRBV6-5 CASNSGSLGELFF TGTGCCAGCAATAGCGGGAGCTTGGGGGAGCTGTTTTTT
TRBJ2-7 NA NA TRBV5-5 CASSLAEVAGEQYF TGTGCCAGCAGCTTGGCGGAAGTCGCAGGCGAGCAGTACTTC
TRBJ1-1 NA TRBD1 TRBV7-9 CASRNRGFYTEAFF TGTGCCAGCAGGAACAGGGGGTTTTACACTGAAGCTTTCTTT
TRBJ1-6 few TRBD1 TRBV5-1 CASSEGTGDSPLHF TGCGCCAGCAGCGAGGGGACAGGAGATTCACCCCTCCACTTT
TRBJ1-2 NA TRBD1 TRBV9 CASSFLTGDDGYTF TGTGCCAGCAGCTTTTTGACAGGGGATGATGGCTACACCTTC
TRBJ2-1 few TRBD2 TRBV27 CASSLGGLGAHEQFF TGTGCCAGCAGTTTAGGGGGACTAGGAGCCCATGAGCAGTTCTTC
TRBJ2-2 NA TRBD2 TRBV7-9 CASSTEVLAGLTGELFF TGTGCCAGCAGCACAGAGGTCCTAGCGGGGCTGACCGGGGAGCTGTTTTTT
TRBJ2-1 NA NA TRBV5-1 CASSSTYNEQFF TGCGCCAGCAGCTCTACTTACAATGAGCAGTTCTTC
TRBJ2-7 NA NA TRBV25-1 CASSASDGYEQYF TGTGCCAGCAGCGCTAGCGACGGTTACGAGCAGTACTTC
TRBJ1-2 few TRBD1 TRBV29-1 CSVGDSEYGYTF TGCAGCGTGGGGGACAGCGAGTATGGCTACACCTTC
TRBJ1-5 NA NA TRBV28 CASRQGQGQPQHF TGTGCCAGCAGGCAGGGTCAAGGTCAGCCCCAGCATTTT
TRBJ2-5 NA TRBD2 TRBV5-4 CASSLDLAGIQETQYF TGTGCCAGCAGCTTGGATCTAGCGGGGATCCAAGAGACCCAGTACTTC
TRBJ1-4 few NA TRBV7-9 CASSPDSLGGLFF TGTGCCAGCAGCCCCGACAGCCTGGGGGGACTGTTTTTT
TRBJ2-3 few NA TRBV12-5 CASASQGTSTADTQYF TGTGCTAGTGCCTCCCAAGGGACATCAACGGCAGATACGCAGTATTTT
TRBJ2-3 NA TRBD2 TRBV18 CASSLAGGPFEDTQYF TGTGCCAGCTCATTAGCGGGAGGGCCATTTGAAGATACGCAGTATTTT
TRBJ2-7 NA TRBD2 TRBV27 CASSFGGGPYEQYF TGTGCCAGCAGTTTCGGGGGGGGCCCCTACGAGCAGTACTTC
TRBJ2-7 NA TRBD1 TRBV6-1 CATGGDRAYEQYF TGTGCCACCGGTGGGGACAGGGCCTACGAGCAGTACTTC
TRBJ2-7 NA TRBD2 TRBV7-9 CSSSFLAGVQYF TGTTCCAGCAGCTTCCTAGCGGGAGTGCAGTACTTC
TRBJ2-7 NA TRBD2 TRBV5-1 CASSRGLAGGTYEQYF TGCGCCAGCAGCCGGGGACTAGCGGGGGGAACCTACGAGCAGTACTTC
TRBJ1-2 NA NA TRBV30 CAWSLDRRVYGYTF TGTGCCTGGAGCCTGGATAGACGGGTCTATGGCTACACCTTC
TRBJ1-1 NA TRBD1 TRBV5-1 CASSSGDRSHTEAFF TGCGCCAGCAGCTCTGGGGACAGAAGCCACACTGAAGCTTTCTTT
TRBJ1-2 NA TRBD1 TRBV5-6 CASSPIGGGRSYGYTF TGTGCCAGCAGCCCCATAGGAGGGGGCCGTTCCTATGGCTACACCTTC
TRBJ2-1 few NA TRBV5-6 CASRLDNTAYNEQFF TGTGCCAGCAGACTGGACAATACGGCCTACAATGAGCAGTTCTTC
TRBJ1-2 few TRBD1 TRBV7-8 CASSFRQGVGGYTF TGTGCCAGCAGCTTTCGACAGGGGGTAGGGGGCTACACCTTC
TRBJ2-7 NA TRBD1 TRBV5-1 CASSPGDREKDGGHEQYF TGCGCCAGCAGCCCGGGGGACAGGGAGAAGGATGGGGGCCACGAGCAGTACTTC
TRBJ1-1 NA NA TRBV6-5 CASSYLRDYTEAFF TGTGCCAGCAGTTACTTGCGGGACTACACTGAAGCTTTCTTT